This TCR beta chain derives from a study of T-cell reconstitution after alpha-beta-depleted transplantation in children. This clonotype was observed at least ten times. The V end was cut by 0 bases, the J end by 1 base, with 6 bases between. This CDR3 has 13 residues. The germline V gene has CDR1 SQVTM and CDR2 ANQGSEA. A library of TCRbeta sequences, prepared with unique molecular identifiers, was generated. TCRdb re-called the PCR reads through MiXCR, storing one row per CDR3 protein. The table lists approximately 250,000 distinct CDR3 sequences, more than 7.5% of them singletons, with approximately 5% in the top ten.

The chain couples TRBV29-1 to TRBJ1-1, with D possibly TRBD1 on 6 matching bases. The input for sequencing was PBMCs from the stem cell graft donor, taken from the stem cell graft. The origin of this receptor is a human donor who donated a stem cell graft to a child with SCID. CDR3 nucleotide sequence: TGCAGCGTTGAAGAACAGGGGAACACTGAAGCTTTCTTT. It codes for CSVEEQGNTEAFF.